This T cell receptor (beta chain) was obtained from a study of CD8 T cells in ankylosing spondylitis. From the 5' RACE reads, TCRdb called clonotypes with MiXCR, one entry per CDR3 protein. The top ten clones hold 8% to 9.5% of a sample with fewer than 350,000 distinct CDR3 sequences, under 14% of them seen once. V trimming: 5 bases; J trimming: 0 bases; junction bases outside the gene matches: 2. Germline lookup yields CDR1 SGHRS and CDR2 YFSETQ. The CDR3 totals 14 residues. This clonotype has ten or more counts. This TCR was sampled from a female donor with ankylosing spondylitis or in good health (not recorded which). Sequencing was performed on blood, either unsorted or a sorted T cell fraction (not recorded which). The chain recombines TRBV5-1 with TRBJ1-1; TRBD1 aligns across 9 bases. CDR3 nucleotide sequence: TGCGCCAGCAGTACAGGGGGCATGAACACTGAAGCTTTCTTT. Amino acid sequence: CASSTGGMNTEAFF.